The 9 T cell receptor beta chains in this list originate from one sample, sequenced in a study of control samples from healthy donors and cancer patients. Only in-frame clones appear in the TCRdb table, and some are missing; sequencing was by immunoSEQ multiplex PCR. Of approximately 150,000 clones listed, roughly 95% are singletons. Sample: blood. The source of these receptors is a young woman in good health.

This chain connects TRBV5-1 to TRBJ1-1, with 7 nucleotides matching TRBD1. V was clipped by 2 bases and J by 4 bases; unmatched bases: 11. This CDR3 region has 16 residues. Germline values: CDR1 SGHRS, CDR2 YFSETQ. This CDR3 reads CASSLDRDAWSTEAFF. CDR3 bases: TGCGCCAGCAGCTTAGACAGGGACGCATGGAGCACTGAAGCTTTCTTT.

This sequence joins TRBV3-1 (or the pseudogene TRBV3-2) and TRBJ1-6; D is perhaps TRBD1 (6 bases). Germline assignment: CDR1 LGHDT and CDR2 YNNKEL (reference sequence). V gave up 4 bases and J gave up 10 bases, with 11 bases separating them. The CDR3 has 13 amino acids. CDR3: CASSRSGVSPLHF. In DNA form, the CDR3 reads TGTGCCAGCAGCCGGTCAGGGGTCTCACCCCTCCACTTT.

This clone has only a few counts. The rearrangement joins TRBV14 to TRBJ1-5, with D perhaps matching TRBD1 (5 bases). Germline CDR1 reads SGHDN; CDR2 reads FVKESK. The CDR3 is 17 amino acids. Trimming cost V 3 bases and J 5 bases, with 20 bases left between them. CDR3 DNA sequence: TGTGCCAGCAGCCATAAAAAAACACCGAGGGGCGATCAGCCCCAGCATTTT. It codes for CASSHKKTPRGDQPQHF.

The chain has TRBV14 and TRBJ1-1; TRBD1 might be the D (5 bases). Looked up from germline, CDR1 is SGHDN and CDR2 is FVKESK. Between the trimmed V and J ends, which lost 4 bases and 0 bases, there was a span of 21 bases. CDR3 length equals 18 residues. The CDR3 bases are TGTGCCAGCAGCCCTATTTCGGCAGGGAGGAAAATGAACACTGAAGCTTTCTTT. It codes for CASSPISAGRKMNTEAFF.

The rearrangement joins TRBV28 to TRBJ2-5, with D possibly being TRBD1 (7 bases). CDR1 is MDHEN, CDR2 SYDVKM, per germline. Trimming removed 4 bases from V and 4 bases from J, with 16 bases in between. The CDR3 is 15 amino acids. The CDR3: CASSSYRGGGETQYF. CDR3 bases: TGTGCCAGCAGTTCTTACAGGGGAGGTGGAGAGACCCAGTACTTC.

The sample holds one count of this clone. This sequence joins TRBV5-8 and TRBJ2-1; unclear D gene. The length of the CDR3 is 12 residues. V was trimmed by 3 bases and J by 6 bases, leaving 7 bases between them. Germline CDR1 is SGHTS and CDR2 is YDEGEE. This chain's CDR3 is CASSYGFNEQFF. The CDR3 coding sequence is TGTGCCAGCAGCTATGGTTTCAATGAGCAGTTCTTC.

The CDR3 loop is CASQTTGGNTIYF. The CDR3 nucleotides are TGTGCCAGCCAGACGACAGGCGGAAACACCATATATTTT. V gene TRBV5-4 combines with J gene TRBJ1-3; D may be TRBD1 (6 bases). The V gene lost 7 bases and the J gene lost 4 bases, with 12 bases spanning the gap. Germline V gene lookup returns CDR1 SGHNT and CDR2 YYREEE (reference sequence). The CDR3 is 13 residues long.

The chain is built from TRBV19 and TRBJ2-2, with D tentatively TRBD2 (6 bases). Per germline, CDR1 LNHDA and CDR2 SQIVND (reference sequence). The CDR3 is 12 residues long. The DNA of the CDR3 is TGTTCGTCCGGGGGGAACACCGGGGAGCTGTTTTTT. Protein sequence: CSSGGNTGELFF.

This clone appeared once. The V call is TRBV5-5, the J call TRBJ1-2, with 8 bases matching TRBD1. The CDR3 runs 14 residues. V shed 4 bases and J 11 bases; nucleotides not matched to a gene: 13. CDR1 SGHKS and CDR2 YYEKEE come from the germline V gene (reference sequence). In nucleotides, the CDR3 is TGTGCCAGCAGCCTGGCCGGGACAGGAGGTGCTTACACCTTC. Amino acid sequence: CASSLAGTGGAYTF.